The rows below give T cell receptor beta chains drawn from one sample of a study of shared clonotypes between healthy human individuals. Here immunoSEQ multiplex PCR was the method, and the copy in TCRdb shows in-frame clones only, minus some. Of 2.3 million or so clones in the sample, approximately 95% were seen once. The sequencing input was naive CD4+ T cells from PBMCs. All receptors come from a man in his late teens or twenties in good health. Some clones in this sample may be carry-over from other donors' samples. CDR3s include the opening cysteine and the closing phenylalanine or tryptophan. A D gene is named only where the DNA matches it firmly. A row's size may be missing; if present it is once, few, many or a size class.

>TRBJ2-1|-|TRBD2|TRBV6-5
TGTGCCAGCAGAGGACTGACTAGCCCGTACAATGAGCAGTTCTTC
CASRGLTSPYNEQFF
>TRBJ2-7|-|-|TRBV7-8
TGTGCCAGCAGCTTAGTTGAGACTCAAGTCTACGAGCAGTACTTC
CASSLVETQVYEQYF
>TRBJ1-1|-|TRBD1|TRBV5-1
TGCGCCAGCAGCCGGGGACAGGGGACGGACACTGAAGCTTTCTTT
CASSRGQGTDTEAFF
>TRBJ2-3|-|-|TRBV5-6
TGTGCCAGCAGCTTGTATCGGGATACGCAGTATTTT
CASSLYRDTQYF
>TRBJ2-5|-|-|TRBV7-2
TGTGCCAGCAGCTCCCCCTCGGAGACCCAGTACTTC
CASSSPSETQYF
>TRBJ2-7|once|-|TRBV15
TGTGCCACCAGCATGATGAGAAGGATCAGGCCCTACGAGCAGTACTTC
CATSMMRRIRPYEQYF
>TRBJ2-1|-|-|TRBV5-6
TGTGCCAGCAAGAAGGTCGGAACAGGAGGGTACAATGAGCAGTTCTTC
CASKKVGTGGYNEQFF
>TRBJ1-1|-|-|TRBV6-1
TGTGCCAGCAGTGAAGAGATGAACACTGAAGCTTTCTTT
CASSEEMNTEAFF
>TRBJ2-5|-|-|TRBV7-6
TGTGCCAGCAGCTCCCGCGGGGTGGGGATAGAGACCCAGTACTTC
CASSSRGVGIETQYF
>TRBJ1-6|-|TRBD1|TRBV7-8
TGTGCCAGCAGCCCGGGACAGGGGAACTATTCACCCCTCCACTTT
CASSPGQGNYSPLHF
>TRBJ1-5|-|-|TRBV27
TGTGCCAGCAGTCCTTGGGGAGCTGGCAATCAGCCCCAGCATTTT
CASSPWGAGNQPQHF
>TRBJ1-4|-|TRBD1|TRBV28
TGTGCCAGCGGAATAAGTGGGACAGGGGTTGAAAAACTGTTTTTT
CASGISGTGVEKLFF
>TRBJ2-3|-|TRBD2|TRBV5-1
TGCGCCAGCAGCCCACTAGCGGGGACTAGCACAGATACGCAGTATTTT
CASSPLAGTSTDTQYF
>TRBJ1-5|-|-|TRBV19
TGTGCCAGTAGTATAGATCGGGTACAGCCCCAGCATTTT
CASSIDRVQPQHF
>TRBJ2-3|once|TRBD2|TRBV28
TGTGCCAGCAGTTTTTCGACTAGCGGTTATACGCAGTATTTT
CASSFSTSGYTQYF
>TRBJ2-1|-|-|TRBV5-1
TGCGCCAGCAGCTTGGTTACCCCTGCGGATGAGCAGTTCTTC
CASSLVTPADEQFF
>TRBJ1-5|-|TRBD1|TRBV7-2
TGTGCCAGCAGCTTATCAGGGGGCGGTCAGCCCCAGCATTTT
CASSLSGGGQPQHF
>TRBJ1-2|-|TRBD1|TRBV19
TGTGCCAGTAGTAAAGACAGGGACTATGGCTACACCTTC
CASSKDRDYGYTF
>TRBJ1-5|-|-|TRBV19
TGTGCCAGTAACCGGGGGACAAATCAGCCCCAGCATTTT
CASNRGTNQPQHF
>TRBJ1-1|-|-|TRBV6-1
TGTGCCAGCCGAGGCGTCCCGAACACTGAAGCTTTCTTT
CASRGVPNTEAFF
>TRBJ1-5|-|-|TRBV28
TGTGCCAGCAGTTGGAATCAGCCCCAGCATTTT
CASSWNQPQHF
>TRBJ2-5|-|TRBD2|TRBV12-5
TGTGCTAGTGGTTTTTCTAGCGGGTACCAAGAGACCCAGTACTTC
CASGFSSGYQETQYF
>TRBJ2-1|once|-|TRBV4-1
TGCGCCAGCAGCCAAGCTCCTGTTGGTGAGCAGTTCTTC
CASSQAPVGEQFF
>TRBJ2-1|-|TRBD1|TRBV27
TGTGCCAGCAGTTTCGGGGACAGCCTCTACAATGAGCAGTTCTTC
CASSFGDSLYNEQFF
>TRBJ2-2|-|TRBD2|TRBV5-1
TGCGCCAGCAGCGGGACTAGCGGGAGCGGAACCGGGGAGCTGTTTTTT
CASSGTSGSGTGELFF
>TRBJ2-7|-|-|TRBV14
TGTGCCAGCAGCCCAACTAGCCAGCCTCCTCCCTACGAGCAGTACTTC
CASSPTSQPPPYEQYF
>TRBJ1-3|-|-|TRBV5-1
TGCGCCAGCAGCCCGGAAATGTTTGGAAACACCATATATTTT
CASSPEMFGNTIYF
>TRBJ2-3|-|-|TRBV6-5
TGTGCCAGCAGTTCCAGCGGTCCTAGCACAGATACGCAGTATTTT
CASSSSGPSTDTQYF
>TRBJ2-3|-|-|TRBV9
TGTGCCAGCAGCGTAAAGGGAGTCGCAGATACGCAGTATTTT
CASSVKGVADTQYF
>TRBJ1-1|-|-|TRBV5-4
TGTGCCAGCAGCTTGCGTGTAAGGGTGAACACTGAAGCTTTCTTT
CASSLRVRVNTEAFF
>TRBJ1-1|-|-|TRBV29-1
TGCAGCGTCGCGAGAGGACAGATAGAAGCTTTCTTT
CSVARGQIEAFF
>TRBJ2-7|-|-|TRBV21-1
TGTGCCACCGCCGGACGGTATAGGTACGAGCAGTACTTC
CATAGRYRYEQYF